This T cell receptor (beta chain) was obtained from a study of cytomegalovirus exposure and HLA in healthy donors. Overall study results and limits: There were some V segments, including TRBV6-2 and TRBV6-3, excluded as indistinguishable. Later analysis reportedly placed an Asian-associated ancestry cluster below the roughly 600-donor mean in N-insertions.

Both 60 Vbeta primers and 13 Jbeta primers went into the PCR. Libraries were prepared by immunoSEQ multiplex PCR; TCRdb keeps only in-frame clonotypes and omits some of them. Of some 180,000 clones listed, 65% to 90% are singletons. Germline trimming cut 2 bases from V and 6 bases from J; bases unmatched to any gene: 9. Per the germline V gene, CDR1 is MDHEN and CDR2 is SYDVKM. This CDR3 is 16 amino acids long. A remark on this clone: Its target is not known.

The receptor comes from a girl aged 2-10 years in good health and CMV-seropositive. The gene calls are TRBV28 and TRBJ2-3; 9 nucleotides agree with TRBD2. The material sequenced was PBMCs. The DNA of the CDR3 is TGTGCCAGCAGTTTACTAGCGGGACGTCGTGGGGATACGCAGTATTTT. Protein: CASSLLAGRRGDTQYF.